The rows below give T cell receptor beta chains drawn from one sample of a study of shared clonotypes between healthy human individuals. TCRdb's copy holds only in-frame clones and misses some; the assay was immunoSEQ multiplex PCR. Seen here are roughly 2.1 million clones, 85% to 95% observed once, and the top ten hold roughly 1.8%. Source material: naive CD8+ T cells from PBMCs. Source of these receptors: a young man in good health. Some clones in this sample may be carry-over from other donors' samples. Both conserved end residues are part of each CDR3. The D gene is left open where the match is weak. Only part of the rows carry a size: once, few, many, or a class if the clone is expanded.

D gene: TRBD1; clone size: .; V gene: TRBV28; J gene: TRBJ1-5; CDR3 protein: CASSLGRTGWGQPQHF; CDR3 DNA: TGTGCCAGCAGTTTGGGCCGGACAGGGTGGGGTCAGCCCCAGCATTTT
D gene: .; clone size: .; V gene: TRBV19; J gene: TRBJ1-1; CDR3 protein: CASSIVGTPGTEAFF; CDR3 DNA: TGTGCCAGTAGTATAGTGGGGACACCGGGCACTGAAGCTTTCTTT
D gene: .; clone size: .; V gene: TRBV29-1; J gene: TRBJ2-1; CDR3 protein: CSVVGLSDNEQFF; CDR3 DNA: TGCAGCGTTGTAGGACTGTCGGACAATGAGCAGTTCTTC
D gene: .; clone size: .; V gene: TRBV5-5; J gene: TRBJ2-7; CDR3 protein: CASSLGLGISYEQYF; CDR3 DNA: TGTGCCAGCAGCTTGGGCTTAGGCATTTCCTACGAGCAGTACTTC
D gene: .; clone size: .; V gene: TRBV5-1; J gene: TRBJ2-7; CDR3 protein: CASSLGWAYEQYF; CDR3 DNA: TGCGCCAGCAGCCTGGGCTGGGCCTACGAGCAGTACTTC
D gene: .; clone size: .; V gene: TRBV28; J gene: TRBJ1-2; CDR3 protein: CASISVSSGGLLHGYTF; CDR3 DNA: TGTGCCAGCATTTCTGTATCCTCTGGAGGACTTCTGCATGGCTACACCTTC
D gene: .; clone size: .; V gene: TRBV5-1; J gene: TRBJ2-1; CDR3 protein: CASSLRGSSSYNEQFF; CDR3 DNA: TGCGCCAGCAGCTTGCGGGGTTCAAGCTCCTACAATGAGCAGTTCTTC
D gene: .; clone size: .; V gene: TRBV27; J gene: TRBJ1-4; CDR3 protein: CASSPLGLSEKLFF; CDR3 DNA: TGTGCCAGCAGCCCCTTGGGGCTCAGTGAAAAACTGTTTTTT
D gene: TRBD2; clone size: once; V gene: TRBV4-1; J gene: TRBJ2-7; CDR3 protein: CASSQNLAGKLYEQYF; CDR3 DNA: TGCGCCAGCAGCCAAAATCTAGCGGGGAAACTCTACGAGCAGTACTTC
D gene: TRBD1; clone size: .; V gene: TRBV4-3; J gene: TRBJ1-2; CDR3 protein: CASSQDHRGANYGYTF; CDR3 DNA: TGCGCCAGCAGCCAAGACCACAGGGGTGCTAACTATGGCTACACCTTC
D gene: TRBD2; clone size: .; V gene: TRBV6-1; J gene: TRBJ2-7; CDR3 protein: CASSEAPSGLSIEQYF; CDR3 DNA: TGTGCCAGCAGTGAAGCACCTAGCGGGCTCTCTATCGAGCAGTACTTC
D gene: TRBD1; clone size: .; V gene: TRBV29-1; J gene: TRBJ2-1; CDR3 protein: CSGDPGTGVRRERNEQFF; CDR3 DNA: TGCAGCGGCGACCCCGGGACAGGGGTACGGCGGGAGCGGAATGAGCAGTTCTTC
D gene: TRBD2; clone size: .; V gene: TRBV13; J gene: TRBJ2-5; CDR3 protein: CASSLRGDETQYF; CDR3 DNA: TGTGCCAGCAGCTTACGGGGGGATGAGACCCAGTACTTC
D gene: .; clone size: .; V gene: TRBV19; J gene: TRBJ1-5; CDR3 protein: CASSGYRNQPQHF; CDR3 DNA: TGTGCCAGTAGCGGGTATCGCAATCAGCCCCAGCATTTT
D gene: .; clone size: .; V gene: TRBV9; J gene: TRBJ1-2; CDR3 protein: CASSGWTVSNYGYTF; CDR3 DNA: TGTGCCAGCAGCGGATGGACCGTATCTAACTATGGCTACACCTTC
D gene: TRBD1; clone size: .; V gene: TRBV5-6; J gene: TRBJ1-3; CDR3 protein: CASSWGQGGNTIYF; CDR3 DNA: TGTGCCAGCAGCTGGGGACAGGGGGGAAACACCATATATTTT
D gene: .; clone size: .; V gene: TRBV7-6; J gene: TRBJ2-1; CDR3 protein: CASSLIRGPRGDEQFF; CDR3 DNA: TGTGCCAGCAGCTTAATTCGGGGGCCTCGTGGGGATGAGCAGTTCTTC
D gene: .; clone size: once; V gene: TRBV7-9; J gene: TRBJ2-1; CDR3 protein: CASSLDGASANEQFF; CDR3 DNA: TGTGCCAGCAGCTTAGACGGGGCTAGCGCGAATGAGCAGTTCTTC
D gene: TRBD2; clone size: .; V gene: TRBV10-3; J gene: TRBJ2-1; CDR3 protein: CAISESAGVGFPLPYNEQFF; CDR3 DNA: TGTGCCATCAGTGAGTCTGCGGGGGTTGGGTTTCCGCTGCCTTACAATGAGCAGTTCTTC
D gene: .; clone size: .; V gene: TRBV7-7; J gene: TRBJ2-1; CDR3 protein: CASSRTPMSSYNEQFF; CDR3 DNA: TGTGCCAGCAGCAGGACCCCGATGAGCTCCTACAATGAGCAGTTCTTC
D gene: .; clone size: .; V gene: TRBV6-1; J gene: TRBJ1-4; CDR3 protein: CASSAMTGFNEKLFF; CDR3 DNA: TGTGCCAGCAGTGCGATGACAGGATTTAATGAAAAACTGTTTTTT
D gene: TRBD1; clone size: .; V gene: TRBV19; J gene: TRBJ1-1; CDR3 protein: CASSDRTGGLGTEAFF; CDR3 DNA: TGTGCCAGTAGTGACAGGACAGGGGGCTTGGGAACTGAAGCTTTCTTT
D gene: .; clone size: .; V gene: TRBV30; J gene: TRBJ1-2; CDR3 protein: CAWSAGDGYTF; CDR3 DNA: TGTGCCTGGAGTGCGGGGGATGGCTACACCTTC
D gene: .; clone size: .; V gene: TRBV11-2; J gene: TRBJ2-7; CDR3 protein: CASTVGPRAYEQYF; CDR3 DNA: TGTGCCAGCACCGTGGGACCGCGAGCCTACGAGCAGTACTTC
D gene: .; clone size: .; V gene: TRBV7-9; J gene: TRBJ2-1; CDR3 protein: CASSPAQRQVPYNEQFF; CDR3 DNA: TGTGCCAGCAGCCCAGCTCAACGGCAGGTCCCCTACAATGAGCAGTTCTTC
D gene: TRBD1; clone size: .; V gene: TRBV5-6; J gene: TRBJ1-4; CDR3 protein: CASSPEGTGGKKEKLFF; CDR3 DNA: TGTGCCAGCAGCCCGGAGGGGACAGGGGGAAAAAAGGAAAAACTGTTTTTT
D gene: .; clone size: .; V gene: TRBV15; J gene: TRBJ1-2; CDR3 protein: CATSSPEAGLHYGYTF; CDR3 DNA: TGTGCCACCAGCAGTCCCGAGGCAGGGCTCCACTATGGCTACACCTTC
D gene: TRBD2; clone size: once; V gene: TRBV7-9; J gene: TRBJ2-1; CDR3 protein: CASSLNSGSYNEQFF; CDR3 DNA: TGTGCCAGCAGCTTAAATAGCGGGAGTTATAATGAGCAGTTCTTC
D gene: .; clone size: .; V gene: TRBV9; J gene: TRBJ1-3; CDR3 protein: CASSADGDSGNTIYF; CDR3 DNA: TGTGCCAGCAGTGCGGACGGGGACTCTGGAAACACCATATATTTT
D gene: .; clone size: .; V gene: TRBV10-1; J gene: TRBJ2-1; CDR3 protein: CASSEGATLNYNEQFF; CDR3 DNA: TGCGCCAGCAGTGAAGGTGCGACGCTAAACTACAATGAGCAGTTCTTC
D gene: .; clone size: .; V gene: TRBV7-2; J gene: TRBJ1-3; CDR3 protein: CASSLAVQGFSGNTIYF; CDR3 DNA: TGTGCCAGCAGCCTCGCGGTACAGGGATTCTCTGGAAACACCATATATTTT
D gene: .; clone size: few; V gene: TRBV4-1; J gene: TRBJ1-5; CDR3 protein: CASSQADYNQPQHF; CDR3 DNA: TGCGCCAGCAGCCAAGCCGACTACAATCAGCCCCAGCATTTT
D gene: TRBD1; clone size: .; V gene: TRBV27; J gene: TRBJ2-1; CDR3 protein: CASSFRTSGQGYNEQFF; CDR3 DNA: TGTGCCAGCAGCTTTAGGACCTCAGGACAGGGCTACAATGAGCAGTTCTTC
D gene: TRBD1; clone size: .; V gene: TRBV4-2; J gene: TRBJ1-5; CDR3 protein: CASSPRTGTVSNQPQHF; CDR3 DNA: TGTGCCAGCAGCCCAAGAACCGGGACAGTTAGCAATCAGCCCCAGCATTTT
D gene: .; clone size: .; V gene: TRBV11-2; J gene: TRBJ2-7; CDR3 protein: CASSLEVTYEQYF; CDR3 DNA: TGTGCCAGCAGCTTAGAGGTGACCTACGAGCAGTACTTC
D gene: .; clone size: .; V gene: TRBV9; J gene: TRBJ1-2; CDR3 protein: CASSPQFGQLDYGYTF; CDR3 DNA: TGTGCCAGCAGCCCACAGTTCGGCCAGCTAGACTATGGCTACACCTTC
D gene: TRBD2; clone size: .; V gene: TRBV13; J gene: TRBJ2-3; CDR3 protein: CASSTGLAAADTDTQYF; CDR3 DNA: TGTGCCAGCAGCACAGGACTAGCCGCCGCAGACACAGATACGCAGTATTTT
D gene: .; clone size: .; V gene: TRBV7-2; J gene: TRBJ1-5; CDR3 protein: CASSLLPGDNQPQHF; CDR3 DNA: TGTGCCAGCAGTCTCCTCCCGGGGGACAATCAGCCCCAGCATTTT
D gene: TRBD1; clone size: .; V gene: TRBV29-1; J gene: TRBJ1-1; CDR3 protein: CSVVDRGPAEAFF; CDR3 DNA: TGCAGCGTTGTGGACAGGGGGCCCGCTGAAGCTTTCTTT
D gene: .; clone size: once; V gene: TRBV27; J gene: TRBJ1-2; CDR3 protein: CASSLLPGVAPHNYGYTF; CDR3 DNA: TGTGCCAGCAGTTTACTCCCCGGAGTGGCCCCTCATAACTATGGCTACACCTTC
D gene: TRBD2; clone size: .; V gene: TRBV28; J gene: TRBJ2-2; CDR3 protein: CASSLDWRLAETGELFF; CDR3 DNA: TGTGCCAGCAGTTTAGATTGGAGACTAGCGGAAACCGGGGAGCTGTTTTTT
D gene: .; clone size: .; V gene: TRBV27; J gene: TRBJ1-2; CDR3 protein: CASSLSARGVYGYTF; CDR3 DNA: TGTGCCAGCAGTTTATCCGCACGGGGGGTCTATGGCTACACCTTC
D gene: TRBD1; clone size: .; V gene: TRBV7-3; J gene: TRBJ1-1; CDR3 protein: CASSPYPGLTGSEATEAFF; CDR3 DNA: TGTGCCAGCAGCCCATACCCAGGCCTGACAGGGTCCGAGGCCACTGAAGCTTTCTTT
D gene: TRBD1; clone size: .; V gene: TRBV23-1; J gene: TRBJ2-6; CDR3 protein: CASSQDRGKATGANVLTF; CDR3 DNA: TGCGCCAGCAGTCAGGACAGGGGAAAGGCTACTGGGGCCAACGTCCTGACTTTC
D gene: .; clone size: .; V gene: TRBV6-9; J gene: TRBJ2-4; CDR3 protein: CASSYSSGMVKNIQYF; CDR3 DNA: TGTGCCAGCAGTTATTCTTCAGGGATGGTCAAAAACATTCAGTACTTC
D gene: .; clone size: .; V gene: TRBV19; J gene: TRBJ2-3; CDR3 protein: CASRRGGTSDTQYF; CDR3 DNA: TGTGCCAGTAGACGTGGAGGGACATCGGATACGCAGTATTTT
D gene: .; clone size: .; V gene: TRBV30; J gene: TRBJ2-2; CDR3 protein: CPALCHLAGLLPGELFF; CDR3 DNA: TGTCCTGCGTTATGTCACTTGGCGGGACTTCTCCCCGGGGAGCTGTTTTTT
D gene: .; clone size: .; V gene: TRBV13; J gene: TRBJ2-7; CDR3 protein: CASSLARGPKDEQYF; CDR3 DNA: TGTGCCAGCAGCTTAGCAAGAGGGCCTAAGGATGAGCAGTACTTC
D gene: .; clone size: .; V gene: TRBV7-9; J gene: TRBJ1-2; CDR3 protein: CASSRLNGYYGYTF; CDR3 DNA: TGTGCCAGCAGCCGACTGAACGGGTACTATGGCTACACCTTC
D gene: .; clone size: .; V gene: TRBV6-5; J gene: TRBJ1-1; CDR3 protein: CASTPGDMNTEAFF; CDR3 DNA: TGTGCCAGTACGCCAGGGGACATGAACACTGAAGCTTTCTTT
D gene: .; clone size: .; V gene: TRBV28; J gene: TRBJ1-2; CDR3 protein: CASSFPQVLNYGYTF; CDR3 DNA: TGTGCCAGCAGTTTCCCCCAGGTCCTGAACTATGGCTACACCTTC
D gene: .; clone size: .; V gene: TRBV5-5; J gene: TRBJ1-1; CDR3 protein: CASSTLLGVATEAFF; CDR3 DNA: TGTGCCAGCAGCACCTTATTGGGGGTCGCCACTGAAGCTTTCTTT
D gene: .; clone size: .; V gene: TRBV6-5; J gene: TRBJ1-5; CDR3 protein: CASSYSGGIQPQHF; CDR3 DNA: TGTGCCAGCAGTTACTCGGGGGGTATCCAGCCCCAGCATTTT